This is a list of T cell receptor beta chains from one sample in a study of cytomegalovirus exposure and HLA in healthy donors. Clones were read by immunoSEQ multiplex PCR, and TCRdb kept only the in-frame ones, dropping some. The sample has approximately 130,000 clones; approximately 80% are singletons. Material: PBMCs. The receptors were gathered from a man between 18 and 29 years old in good health and CMV-seropositive. Both conserved end residues are part of each CDR3. The D gene is left open where the match is weak. Not every row has a clone size; where given, it reads once, few, many or a size class.

D	J	V	size	CDR3	DNA
TRBD2	TRBJ2-3	TRBV27	NA	CASSSGLFTDTQYF	TGTGCCAGCAGTTCGGGACTATTCACAGATACGCAGTATTTT
TRBD1	TRBJ1-2	TRBV4-2	NA	CASSQEGQGAPANYGYTF	TGTGCCAGCAGCCAAGAGGGACAGGGGGCGCCTGCTAACTATGGCTACACCTTC
NA	TRBJ1-1	TRBV29-1	NA	CSVDPRTQQVTEAFF	TGCAGCGTTGACCCGCGGACACAGCAAGTGACTGAAGCTTTCTTT
TRBD2	TRBJ2-7	TRBV9	few	CASSVEGRGTSAIYEQYF	TGTGCCAGCAGCGTAGAAGGTAGGGGGACTAGCGCGATCTACGAGCAGTACTTC
NA	TRBJ1-4	TRBV28	NA	CASTEEGENEKLFF	TGTGCCAGCACCGAAGAAGGGGAAAATGAAAAACTGTTTTTT
TRBD1	TRBJ2-7	TRBV25-1	NA	CASSEEGAEQYF	TGTGCCAGCAGTGAAGAGGGGGCGGAGCAGTACTTC
NA	TRBJ1-2	TRBV6-5	NA	CASTTSLAYGYTF	TGTGCCAGCACCACCTCGTTGGCCTATGGCTACACCTTC
NA	TRBJ2-3	TRBV4-2	NA	CASSQDRVRGDTQYF	TGTGCCAGCAGCCAAGACCGCGTGCGAGGAGATACGCAGTATTTT
TRBD2	TRBJ2-1	TRBV9	NA	CASSEGLANEQFF	TGTGCCAGCAGCGAGGGACTAGCCAATGAGCAGTTCTTC
NA	TRBJ1-5	TRBV19	once	CASGQWSGLMIPRNQPQHF	TGTGCCAGTGGTCAGTGGTCAGGCCTAATGATCCCCCGCAATCAGCCCCAGCATTTT
NA	TRBJ2-7	TRBV21-1	NA	CASSKPKRGLTYEQYF	TGTGCCAGCAGCAAACCCAAGCGGGGGCTAACCTACGAGCAGTACTTC
TRBD1	TRBJ1-6	TRBV5-4	NA	CASSSKPGQYNSPLHF	TGTGCCAGCAGCTCCAAACCGGGACAGTATAATTCACCCCTCCACTTT
TRBD1	TRBJ1-5	TRBV4-1	NA	CASSQDSRDRVNQPQHF	TGCGCCAGCAGCCAAGATAGCAGGGACAGGGTGAATCAGCCCCAGCATTTT
NA	TRBJ1-1	TRBV2	NA	CASRGALNTEAFF	TGTGCCAGCAGGGGAGCCTTGAACACTGAAGCTTTCTTT
TRBD1	TRBJ2-5	TRBV7-6	NA	CASSLTGGHYQETQYF	TGTGCCAGCAGCTTAACAGGGGGACACTACCAAGAGACCCAGTACTTC
NA	TRBJ1-3	TRBV28	NA	CASSLQGNTIYF	TGTGCCAGCAGTTTACAGGGAAACACCATATATTTT